The present T cell receptor beta chain was sequenced within a study of blood T cell repertoires in COVID-19. CDR3 length: 16 residues. Germline V gene sequence: CDR1 SGHRS, CDR2 YFSETQ. V was pared by 4 bases and J by 4 bases, with 10 bases of the junction left unmatched. Measured with immunoSEQ multiplex PCR; TCRdb has only the in-frame clones, and not every one. The table lists around 260,000 clones, more than 85% of them singletons. This chain uses TRBV5-1 with TRBJ2-2; 7 bases fit TRBD1. The source of this sequence is a man younger than 35 with active or convalescent COVID-19. Sequencing used peripheral blood. In DNA, the CDR3 is TGCGCCAGCAGCCTGTTGACAGGGCTCTTCACCGGGGAGCTGTTTTTT. Protein: CASSLLTGLFTGELFF.